This is a list of T cell receptor beta chains from one sample in a study of blood T cell repertoires in COVID-19. Produced via immunoSEQ multiplex PCR; TCRdb's table is partial and in-frame only. The sample carries hundreds of thousands of clones, 85% to 90% recorded once. Sample: PBMCs or T cells enriched from blood (not recorded which). The receptor set was obtained from a woman in her 50s who had recovered from COVID-19. CDR3s include the opening cysteine and the closing phenylalanine or tryptophan. A D gene is named only where the DNA matches it firmly. For some rows the clone size is stated as once, few or many, or as a class when expanded; others skip it.

>TRBD2|TRBV7-8|TRBJ2-1|-
TGTGCCAGCAGTTCTGGTACCTTGGGACTATCCTTACAGTATGAGCAGTTCTTC
CASSSGTLGLSLQYEQFF
>TRBD1|TRBV30|TRBJ1-4|-
TGTGCCTGGAGAAGACAGGGGGCGCGTGAAAAACTGTTTTTT
CAWRRQGAREKLFF
>TRBD1|TRBV2|TRBJ1-2|once
TGTGCCAGCAGTTTACAGGGGTATGGCTACACCTTC
CASSLQGYGYTF
>-|TRBV7-3|TRBJ2-1|-
TGTGCCAGCAGCCCCCACTTAGTAGCATTCCCCTACAATGAGCAGTTCTTC
CASSPHLVAFPYNEQFF
>-|TRBV27|TRBJ2-6|-
TGTGCCAGCAGTTTATCATTCCCGGCCCTAGTATCCTCTGGGGCCAACGTCCTGACTTTC
CASSLSFPALVSSGANVLTF
>-|TRBV4-2|TRBJ2-7|once
TGTGCCAGCAGCCAAGCCCGAGGCGGCTACGAGCAGTACTTC
CASSQARGGYEQYF
>-|TRBV27|TRBJ2-3|-
TGTGCCAGCAGTTACCGAGGAGATACGCAGTATTTT
CASSYRGDTQYF
>TRBD1|TRBV4-2|TRBJ1-4|-
TGTGCCAGCAGCCCCCAAGGGGGCCGGGATGAAAAACTGTTTTTT
CASSPQGGRDEKLFF
>TRBD2|TRBV3-1/TRBV3-2|TRBJ2-1|few
TGTGCCAGCAGCCACGGACTAGCGGGGACCGAGCAGTTCTTC
CASSHGLAGTEQFF
>TRBD1|TRBV30|TRBJ1-2|-
TGTGCCTGGAGTCCCCAACCACTACACAGGGGGAGCTATGGCTACACCTTC
CAWSPQPLHRGSYGYTF
>TRBD1|TRBV5-1|TRBJ2-3|-
TGCGCCAGCAGCCAACAGGGGGCGCGTGCAGATACGCAGTATTTT
CASSQQGARADTQYF
>-|TRBV21-1|TRBJ1-1|-
TGTGCCAGCAGCAAAGCGTCGGACATGGGGACTGAAGCTTTCTTT
CASSKASDMGTEAFF
>-|TRBV9|TRBJ2-3|-
TGTGCCAGCAGCGTAGCGCTGGAGGGGGGGCTTAGCACAGATACGCAGTATTTT
CASSVALEGGLSTDTQYF
>-|TRBV19|TRBJ2-7|-
TGTGCCAGTAGTATAGCGGCGGGTGACTCCTACGAGCAGTACTTC
CASSIAAGDSYEQYF
>TRBD2|TRBV4-1|TRBJ2-5|-
TGCGCCAGCAGCCAAGACCCACTAGCGGGGGAGGAGACCCAGTACTTC
CASSQDPLAGEETQYF
>TRBD1|TRBV2|TRBJ1-2|-
TGTGCCAGCAGTGCTTGGACAGGAACGTTCGGGGGCTACACCTTC
CASSAWTGTFGGYTF
>-|TRBV6-1|TRBJ2-3|-
TGTGCCAGCAGTGAAACAGGGAACACAGATACGCAGTATTTT
CASSETGNTDTQYF
>-|TRBV4-1|TRBJ1-1|few
TGCGCCAGCAGCCAAGGGAACGGCGGGGGGACCCCCGAAGCTTTCTTT
CASSQGNGGGTPEAFF
>TRBD1|TRBV6-5|TRBJ1-5|-
TGTGCCAGCGTAGGGACAGGGGCAGATCAGCCCCAGCATTTT
CASVGTGADQPQHF
>-|TRBV7-6|TRBJ2-1|-
TGTGCCAGCAGCCCTAGCCCCCATGAGCAGTTCTTC
CASSPSPHEQFF
>-|TRBV21-1|TRBJ1-6|few
TGTGCCAGCAGCAAGAAAGCGTCAGGCAGGGGAGTGGAGAATTCACCCCTCCACTTT
CASSKKASGRGVENSPLHF
>TRBD1|TRBV29-1|TRBJ2-7|once
TGCAGCGTGTCGGGACAGGGGCTGGAGTCCTACGAGCAGTACTTC
CSVSGQGLESYEQYF
>-|TRBV11-1|TRBJ2-5|once
TGTGCCAGCAGCTCTAGAGGTCCCTGGGAGACCCAGTACTTC
CASSSRGPWETQYF
>-|TRBV29-1|TRBJ2-2|-
TGCAGCGTTGAAGAGGGAGTTAACACCGGGGAGCTGTTTTTT
CSVEEGVNTGELFF
>TRBD2|TRBV6-5|TRBJ2-5|-
TGTGCCAGCAGTCCTAGCGGCCACCAAGAGACCCAGTACTTC
CASSPSGHQETQYF
>TRBD1|TRBV5-1|TRBJ1-6|-
TGCGCCAGCGGACGGACAGGGGAAAATTCACCCCTCCACTTT
CASGRTGENSPLHF
>-|TRBV2|TRBJ1-4|-
TGTGCCAGCAGGAACACGGACAGCATGGTGGGTGAAAAACTGTTTTTT
CASRNTDSMVGEKLFF
>TRBD1|TRBV30|TRBJ1-2|-
TGTGCCTGGAGTGACCCTCCAGGGACAGGGAAATATGGCTACACCTTC
CAWSDPPGTGKYGYTF
>-|TRBV18|TRBJ1-1|few
TGTGCCAGCTCACCGCGGAGGGAATGGAACACTGAAGCTTTCTTT
CASSPRREWNTEAFF
>TRBD1|TRBV7-9|TRBJ1-1|once
TGTGCCAGCAGCCGGAGACAGGGTGAGAACACTGAAGCTTTCTTT
CASSRRQGENTEAFF
>TRBD2|TRBV11-2|TRBJ2-7|-
TGTGCCAGCAGCTTAGTAACCGGGACTAGTTGGTACGAGCAGTACTTC
CASSLVTGTSWYEQYF
>TRBD1|TRBV10-3|TRBJ1-4|-
TGTGCCATCAGGGCAGGGGGCCATGAAAAACTGTTTTTT
CAIRAGGHEKLFF
>-|TRBV29-1|TRBJ1-3|-
TGCAGCGTTGAAGGGGCCGCAAACACCATATATTTT
CSVEGAANTIYF
>TRBD1|TRBV3-1/TRBV3-2|TRBJ1-3|-
TGTGCCAGCAGCCCAGGGACAGGCGTCTCTGGAAACACCATATATTTT
CASSPGTGVSGNTIYF
>-|TRBV9|TRBJ2-5|-
TGTGCCAGCAGCCCCCGCGGGGATTTCCAAGAGACCCAGTACTTC
CASSPRGDFQETQYF
>-|TRBV5-6|TRBJ1-4|-
TGTGCCAGCAGCTTGGCACAGGGATTTAATGAAAAACTGTTTTTT
CASSLAQGFNEKLFF
>TRBD2|TRBV9|TRBJ2-1|-
TGTGCCAGCAGCCCTCACCCAGCGGGGGAATTCAGGGAGCAGTTCTTC
CASSPHPAGEFREQFF